The entry that follows covers one T cell receptor (beta chain) sequence. TCRdb's table, derived via immunoSEQ multiplex PCR, lists solely in-frame clones and lacks some. The sample comprises more than 65,000 clones, approximately 90% of which are singletons, and 0.43% rests with the top ten. The data are from a study of T cell changes during pregnancy in multiple sclerosis. The V gene end was trimmed by 7 bases and the J gene end by 11 bases; junction bases not matched to a gene: 14. CDR1 and CDR2 (germline): MDHEN, SYDVKM. CDR3 length: 14 amino acids. This TCR derives from a female donor with multiple sclerosis, enrolled in a pregnancy study. Material: CD4+ T cells from peripheral blood mononuclear cells, obtained before pregnancy. V usage is TRBV28 and J usage is TRBJ1-1; 9 bases fit TRBD1. The chain's CDR3 is CASTLQGARGLAFF. The CDR3 DNA reads TGTGCCAGCACGTTACAGGGGGCGCGGGGTTTGGCTTTCTTT.